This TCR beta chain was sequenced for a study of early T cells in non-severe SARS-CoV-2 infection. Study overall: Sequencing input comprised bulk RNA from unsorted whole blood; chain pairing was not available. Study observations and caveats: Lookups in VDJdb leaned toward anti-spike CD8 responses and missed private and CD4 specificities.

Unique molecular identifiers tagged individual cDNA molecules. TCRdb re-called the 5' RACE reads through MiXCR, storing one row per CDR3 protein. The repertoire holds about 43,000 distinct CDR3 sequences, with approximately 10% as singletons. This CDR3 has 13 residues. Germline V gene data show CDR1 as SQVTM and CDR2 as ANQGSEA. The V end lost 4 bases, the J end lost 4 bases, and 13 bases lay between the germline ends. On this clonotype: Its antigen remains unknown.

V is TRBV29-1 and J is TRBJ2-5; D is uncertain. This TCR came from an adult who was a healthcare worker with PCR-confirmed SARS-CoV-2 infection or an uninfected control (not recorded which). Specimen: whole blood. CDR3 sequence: CSVATETRETQYF. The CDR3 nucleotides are TGCAGCGTTGCCACGGAGACACGAGAGACCCAGTACTTC.